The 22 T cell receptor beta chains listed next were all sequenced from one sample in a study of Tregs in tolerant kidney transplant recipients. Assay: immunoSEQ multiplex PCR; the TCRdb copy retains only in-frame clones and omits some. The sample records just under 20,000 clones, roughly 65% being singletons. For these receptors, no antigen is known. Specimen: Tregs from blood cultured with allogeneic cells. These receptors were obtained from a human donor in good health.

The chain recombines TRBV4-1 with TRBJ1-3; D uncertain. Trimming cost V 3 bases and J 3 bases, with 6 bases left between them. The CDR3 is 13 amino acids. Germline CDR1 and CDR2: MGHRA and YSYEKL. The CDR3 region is CASSQGFGNTIYF. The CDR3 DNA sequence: TGCGCCAGCAGCCAGGGGTTTGGAAACACCATATATTTT.

As DNA, the CDR3 is TGTGCCAGCAGTGTTGTGGGAGGGCCCTGGGAGACCCAGTACTTC. Protein product: CASSVVGGPWETQYF. This chain connects TRBV2 to TRBJ2-5; 7 bases align to TRBD2. The trim removed 4 bases at V and 5 bases at J, leaving 10 bases unmatched. The V gene's germline CDR1 is SNHLY and CDR2 FYNNEI. The CDR3 runs to 15 residues. Full variable domain (rest looked up from reference TRBV2 and TRBJ2-5): EPEVTQTPSHQVTQMGQEVILRCVPISNHLYFYWYRQILGQKVEFLVSFYNNEISEKSEIFDDQFSVERPDGSNFTLKIRSTKLEDSAMYFCASSVVGGPWETQYFGPGTRLLVL.

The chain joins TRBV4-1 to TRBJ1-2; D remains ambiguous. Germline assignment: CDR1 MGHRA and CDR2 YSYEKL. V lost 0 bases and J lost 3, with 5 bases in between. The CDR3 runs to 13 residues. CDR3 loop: CASSQEGYYGYTF. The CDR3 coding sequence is TGCGCCAGCAGCCAAGAAGGGTACTATGGCTACACCTTC.

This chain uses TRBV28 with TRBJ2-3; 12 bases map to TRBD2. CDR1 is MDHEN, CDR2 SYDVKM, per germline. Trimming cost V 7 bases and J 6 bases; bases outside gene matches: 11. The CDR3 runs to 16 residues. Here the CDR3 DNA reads TGTGCCAGCACTTCATGGGGGACTAGCGGGCAGGATACGCAGTATTTT. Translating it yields CASTSWGTSGQDTQYF.

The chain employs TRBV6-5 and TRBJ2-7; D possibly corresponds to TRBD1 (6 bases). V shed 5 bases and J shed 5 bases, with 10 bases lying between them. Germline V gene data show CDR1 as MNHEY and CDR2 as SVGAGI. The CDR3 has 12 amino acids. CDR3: CASSQQGDEQYF. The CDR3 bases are TGTGCCAGCAGTCAACAGGGTGACGAGCAGTACTTC.

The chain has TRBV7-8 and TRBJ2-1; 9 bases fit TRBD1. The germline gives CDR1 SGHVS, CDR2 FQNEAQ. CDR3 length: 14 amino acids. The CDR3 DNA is TGTGCTTCATCGATGGGACAGGGTACGCATGAGCAGTTCTTC. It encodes CASSMGQGTHEQFF.

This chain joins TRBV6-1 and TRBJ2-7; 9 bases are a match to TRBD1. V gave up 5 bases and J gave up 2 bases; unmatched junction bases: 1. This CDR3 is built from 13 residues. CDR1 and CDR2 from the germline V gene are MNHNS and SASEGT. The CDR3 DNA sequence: TGTGCCAGCAGTCGGGACAGGGCCTACGAGCAGTACTTC. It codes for CASSRDRAYEQYF.

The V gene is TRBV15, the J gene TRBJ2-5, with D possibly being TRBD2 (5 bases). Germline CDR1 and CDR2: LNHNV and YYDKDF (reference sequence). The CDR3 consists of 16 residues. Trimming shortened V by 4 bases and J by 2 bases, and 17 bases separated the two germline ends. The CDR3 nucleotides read TGTGCCACCAGCATTGGGGATACTAGTCCTCAAGAGACCCAGTACTTC. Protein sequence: CATSIGDTSPQETQYF.

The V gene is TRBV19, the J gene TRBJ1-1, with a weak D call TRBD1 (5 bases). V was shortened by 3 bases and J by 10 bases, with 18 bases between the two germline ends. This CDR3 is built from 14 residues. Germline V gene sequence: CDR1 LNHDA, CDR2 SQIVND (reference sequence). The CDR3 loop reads CASSMVARVVGAFF. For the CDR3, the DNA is TGTGCCAGTAGTATGGTAGCCAGGGTTGTTGGAGCTTTCTTT.

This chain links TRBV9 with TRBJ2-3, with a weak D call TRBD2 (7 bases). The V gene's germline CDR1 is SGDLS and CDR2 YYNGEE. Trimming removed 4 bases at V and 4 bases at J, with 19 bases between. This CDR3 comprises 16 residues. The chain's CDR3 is CASSPLGGAPPDTQYF. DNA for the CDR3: TGTGCCAGCAGCCCACTTGGGGGGGCCCCTCCAGATACGCAGTATTTT.

The DNA of the CDR3 is TGTGCCAGCAGCCGACCGACTAGCGGGAGTGTGTCCTACGAGCAGTACTTC. This sequence encodes CASSRPTSGSVSYEQYF. The genes are TRBV7-8 and TRBJ2-7; 12 bases align to TRBD2. Germline lookup yields CDR1 SGHVS and CDR2 FQNEAQ. With 5 bases clipped from V and 1 base from J, the junction kept 9 bases outside the gene matches. This CDR3 has 17 amino acids.

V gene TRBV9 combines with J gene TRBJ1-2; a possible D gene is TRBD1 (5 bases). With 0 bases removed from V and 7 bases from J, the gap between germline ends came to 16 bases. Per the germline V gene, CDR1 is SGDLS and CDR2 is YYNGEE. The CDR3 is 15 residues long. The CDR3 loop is CASSVDLQGASGYTF. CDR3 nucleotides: TGTGCCAGCAGCGTAGATTTGCAAGGGGCTAGTGGCTACACCTTC.

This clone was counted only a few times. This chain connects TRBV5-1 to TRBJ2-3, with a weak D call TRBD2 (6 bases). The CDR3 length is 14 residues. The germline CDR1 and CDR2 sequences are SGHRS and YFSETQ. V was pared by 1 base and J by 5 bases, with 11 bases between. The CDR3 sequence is CASSLQVAEDTQYF. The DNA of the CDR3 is TGCGCCAGCAGCTTGCAGGTAGCGGAAGATACGCAGTATTTT. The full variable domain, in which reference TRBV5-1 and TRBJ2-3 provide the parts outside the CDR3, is KAGVTQTPRYLIKTRGQQVTLSCSPISGHRSVSWYQQTPGQGLQFLFEYFSETQRNKGNFPGRFSGRQFSNSRSEMNVSTLELGDSALYLCASSLQVAEDTQYFGPGTRLTVL.

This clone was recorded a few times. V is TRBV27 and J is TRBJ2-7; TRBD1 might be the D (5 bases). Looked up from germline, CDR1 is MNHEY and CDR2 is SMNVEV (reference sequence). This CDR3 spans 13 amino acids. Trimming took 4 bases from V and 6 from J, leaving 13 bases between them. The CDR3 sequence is CASSSLQGSEQYF. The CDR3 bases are TGTGCCAGCAGTTCGCTTCAGGGTAGCGAGCAGTACTTC.

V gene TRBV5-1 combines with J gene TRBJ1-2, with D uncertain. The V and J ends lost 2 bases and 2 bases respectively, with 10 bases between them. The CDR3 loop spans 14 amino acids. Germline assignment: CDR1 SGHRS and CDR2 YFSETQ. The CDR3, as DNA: TGCGCCAGCAGCTTAGCAGCAGCCAACTATGGCTACACCTTC. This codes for CASSLAAANYGYTF.

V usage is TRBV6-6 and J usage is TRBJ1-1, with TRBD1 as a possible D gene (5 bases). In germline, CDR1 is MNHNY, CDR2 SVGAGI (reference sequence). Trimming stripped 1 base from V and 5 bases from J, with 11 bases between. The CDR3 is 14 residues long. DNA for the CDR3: TGTGCCAGCAGTTACTTTCAGGGTAGAACTGAAGCTTTCTTT. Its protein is CASSYFQGRTEAFF.

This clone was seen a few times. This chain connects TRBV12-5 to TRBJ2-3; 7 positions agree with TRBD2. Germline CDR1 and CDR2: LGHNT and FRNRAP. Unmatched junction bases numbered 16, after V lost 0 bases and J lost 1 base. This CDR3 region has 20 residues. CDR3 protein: CASGLVKSGVVGRRTDTQYF. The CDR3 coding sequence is TGTGCTAGTGGTTTGGTTAAGTCGGGTGTTGTCGGGAGGCGCACAGATACGCAGTATTTT.

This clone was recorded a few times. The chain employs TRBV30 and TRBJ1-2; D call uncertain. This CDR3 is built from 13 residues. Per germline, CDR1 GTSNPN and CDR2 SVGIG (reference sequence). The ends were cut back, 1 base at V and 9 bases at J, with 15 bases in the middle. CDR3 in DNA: TGTGCCTGGAGTGCCAACCCGACATCTAGCTACACCTTC. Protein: CAWSANPTSSYTF.

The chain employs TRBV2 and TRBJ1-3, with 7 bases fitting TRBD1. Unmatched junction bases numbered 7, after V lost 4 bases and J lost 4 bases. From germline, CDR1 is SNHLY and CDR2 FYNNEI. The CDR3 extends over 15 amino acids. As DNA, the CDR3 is TGTGCCAGCAGTGGACAGGGTTTCTTCGGAAACACCATATATTTT. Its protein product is CASSGQGFFGNTIYF.

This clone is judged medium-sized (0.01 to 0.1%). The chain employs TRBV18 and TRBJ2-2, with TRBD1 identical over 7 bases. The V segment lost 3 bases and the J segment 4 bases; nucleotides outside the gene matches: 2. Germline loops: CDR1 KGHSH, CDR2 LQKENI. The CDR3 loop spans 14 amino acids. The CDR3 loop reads CASSPGQSTGELFF. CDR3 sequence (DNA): TGTGCCAGCTCACCGGGACAGTCCACCGGGGAGCTGTTTTTT.

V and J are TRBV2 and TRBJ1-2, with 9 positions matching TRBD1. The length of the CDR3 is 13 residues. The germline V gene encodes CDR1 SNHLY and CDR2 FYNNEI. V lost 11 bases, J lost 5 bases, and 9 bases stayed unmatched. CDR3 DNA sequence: TGTGCCGCCCGGGACAGGGATCTATATGGCTACACCTTC. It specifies CAARDRDLYGYTF. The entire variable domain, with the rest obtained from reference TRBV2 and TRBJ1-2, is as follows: EPEVTQTPSHQVTQMGQEVILRCVPISNHLYFYWYRQILGQKVEFLVSFYNNEISEKSEIFDDQFSVERPDGSNFTLKIRSTKLEDSAMYFCAARDRDLYGYTFGSGTRLTVV.

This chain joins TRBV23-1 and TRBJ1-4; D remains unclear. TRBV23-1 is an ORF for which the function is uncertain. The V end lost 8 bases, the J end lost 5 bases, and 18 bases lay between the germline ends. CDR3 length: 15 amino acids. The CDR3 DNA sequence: TGCGCCAGCTCTCGGCTGGCGATACACAATGAAAAACTGTTTTTT. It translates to CASSRLAIHNEKLFF.